This is a list of T cell receptor beta chains from one sample in a study of blood T cell repertoires in COVID-19. Sequenced by immunoSEQ multiplex PCR; TCRdb stores in-frame clones only, minus some. The sample includes 100,000 or so clones, around 87% of them seen just once. What was sequenced was peripheral blood. The receptor set was obtained from a woman in her twenties or thirties with acute or convalescent COVID-19. CDR3s include the opening cysteine and the closing phenylalanine or tryptophan. D genes are given only for firm matches. A row's size may be missing; if present it is once, few, many or a size class.

clone size | D gene | J gene | V gene | CDR3 DNA | CDR3 protein
- | - | TRBJ2-7 | TRBV27 | TGTGCCAGCAGTTTATCTTCTGGACATTCGCTCGAGCAGTACTTC | CASSLSSGHSLEQYF
- | - | TRBJ1-1 | TRBV5-1 | TGCGCCAGCAGCTTGATCCAGGGCGGGAACACTGAAGCTTTCTTT | CASSLIQGGNTEAFF
- | TRBD1 | TRBJ1-4 | TRBV10-3 | TGTGCCATCAGTCGGACAGGGGAAGGTGAAAAACTGTTTTTT | CAISRTGEGEKLFF
- | - | TRBJ1-1 | TRBV5-1 | TGCGCCAGCAGCTTGGGGACGACAGGGAACACTGAAGCTTTCTTT | CASSLGTTGNTEAFF
- | - | TRBJ1-1 | TRBV10-3 | TGTGCCATCAGTGTGGGCAGCTTGGCCACTGAAGCTTTCTTT | CAISVGSLATEAFF
- | - | TRBJ1-4 | TRBV30 | TGTGCCTGGAGTGAAGGGGTTTCGGATGAAAAACTGTTTTTT | CAWSEGVSDEKLFF
- | - | TRBJ1-1 | TRBV7-3 | TGTGCCAGCAGCGCCCAGGGAACCACTGAAGCTTTCTTT | CASSAQGTTEAFF
- | TRBD1 | TRBJ1-1 | TRBV7-3 | TGTGCCAGCAGCTTGACAGGGGGTACTGAAGCTTTCTTT | CASSLTGGTEAFF
- | TRBD1 | TRBJ2-5 | TRBV13 | TGTGCCAGCAGCCCCAAGGTCGGGACAGTACAAGAGACCCAGTACTTC | CASSPKVGTVQETQYF
- | TRBD1 | TRBJ1-6 | TRBV28 | TGTGCCAGCAGTTTATTTGCGCAGGGGGCGTTCAATAATTCACCCCTCCACTTT | CASSLFAQGAFNNSPLHF
- | - | TRBJ1-5 | TRBV19 | TGTGCCAGTAGTAGGTGGCAGGTTAGATATCAGCCCCAGCATTTT | CASSRWQVRYQPQHF
- | - | TRBJ1-5 | TRBV24-1 | TGTGCCACCAGTGATGAGACTGGACAGCCCCAGCATTTT | CATSDETGQPQHF
- | - | TRBJ2-7 | TRBV28 | TGTGCCAGCAGTTTATATGGCGGATCCTACGAGCAGTACTTC | CASSLYGGSYEQYF
- | - | TRBJ2-7 | TRBV2 | TGTGCCAGCAGTGATTTGTCACTTCACTACGAGCAGTACTTC | CASSDLSLHYEQYF
- | - | TRBJ1-4 | TRBV19 | TGTGCCAGTAGCGATGGGACACCGATTAGAGGGGAAAAACTGTTTTTT | CASSDGTPIRGEKLFF
- | TRBD1 | TRBJ2-7 | TRBV27 | TGTGCCAGCAGTTTAAAGGGGGCAGGGTCCTCCTACGAGCAGTACTTC | CASSLKGAGSSYEQYF
- | - | TRBJ1-6 | TRBV20-1 | TGCAGTGCTAGTGCAGGACAGCTTAATTCACCCCTCCACTTT | CSASAGQLNSPLHF
- | - | TRBJ1-5 | TRBV28 | TGTGCCAGCAGTACATCCAAGGCTAGATCAAGCAATCAGCCCCAGCATTTT | CASSTSKARSSNQPQHF
- | TRBD1 | TRBJ1-5 | TRBV7-2 | TGTGCCAGCAGCTTAGTCGGGACAGGGGCTTTGTGGCAGCCCCAGCATTTT | CASSLVGTGALWQPQHF
few | TRBD1 | TRBJ1-1 | TRBV6-5 | TGTGCCAGCAGCCCCGGGACAGCGAACACTGAAGCTTTCTTT | CASSPGTANTEAFF
- | - | TRBJ2-7 | TRBV15 | TGTGCCACCAGCAGGGGCCCTTTCTACGAGCAGTACTTC | CATSRGPFYEQYF
- | - | TRBJ1-1 | TRBV7-9 | TGTGCCAGCAGCTTAGAAGAGATTGAAGCTTTCTTT | CASSLEEIEAFF
- | TRBD1 | TRBJ2-7 | TRBV6-6 | TGTGCCAGCACCCGCTCCGGGACAGGCTCCTACGAGCAGTACTTC | CASTRSGTGSYEQYF
once | - | TRBJ2-3 | TRBV20-1 | TGCAGTGCTGTACAGGTGGATACGCAGTATTTT | CSAVQVDTQYF
- | - | TRBJ2-7 | TRBV5-1 | TGCGCCAGCAGCATCTCAGGGATATACGAGCAGTACTTC | CASSISGIYEQYF
- | - | TRBJ1-2 | TRBV7-9 | TGTGCCAGCAGCTTAGGAACAGCCCCAGTGAGCTACACCTTC | CASSLGTAPVSYTF
- | TRBD1 | TRBJ2-2 | TRBV2 | TGTGCCAGCCCGGGACAGGATGGGGCCGGGGAGCTGTTTTTT | CASPGQDGAGELFF
- | - | TRBJ1-1 | TRBV5-1 | TGCGCCAGCAGCCTCTTGGAGGCCACCTCGAACACTGAAGCTTTCTTT | CASSLLEATSNTEAFF
- | - | TRBJ1-6 | TRBV28 | TGTGCCAGCAGTTTACAGGGTCTATATTCACCCCTCCACTTT | CASSLQGLYSPLHF
- | - | TRBJ1-6 | TRBV24-1 | TGTGCCACCAGTGACGGGAAGGCCATGAATTCACCCCTCCACTTT | CATSDGKAMNSPLHF
- | TRBD1 | TRBJ1-1 | TRBV15 | TGTGCCACCAGCAGAGGGGCAGGGGGCACTGAAGCTTTCTTT | CATSRGAGGTEAFF
- | TRBD1 | TRBJ1-3 | TRBV6-2/TRBV6-3 | TGTGCCAGCAGTTACTCGGACAGGGGAAACACCATATATTTT | CASSYSDRGNTIYF
- | - | TRBJ1-2 | TRBV4-1 | TGCGCCAGCAGCCAAGTCGGGGGGCGGGGAGTTGGCTACACCTTC | CASSQVGGRGVGYTF
- | TRBD2 | TRBJ2-3 | TRBV5-1 | TGCGCCAGCAGCCTTCGGACTAGCGGGGGGGATACGCAGTATTTT | CASSLRTSGGDTQYF
- | TRBD1 | TRBJ2-1 | TRBV12-3/TRBV12-4 | TGTGCCAGCAGTCAACAGGGGAATGAGCAGTTCTTC | CASSQQGNEQFF
- | TRBD1 | TRBJ1-2 | TRBV19 | TGTGCCACCAACAGGGGCCCTACCTATGGCTACACCTTC | CATNRGPTYGYTF
- | - | TRBJ1-2 | TRBV10-2 | TGCGCCAGCAGTGAGTCAATAGGACAGTGGATCCGTATTTCGGATGGCTACACCTTC | CASSESIGQWIRISDGYTF
few | - | TRBJ1-6 | TRBV9 | TGTGCCACCGGCACAGGGACCGAGGATTCACCCCTCCACTTT | CATGTGTEDSPLHF
- | TRBD1 | TRBJ2-7 | TRBV7-9 | TGTGCCAGCAGCGGGCAGGGGGCAAGCGAGCAGTACTTC | CASSGQGASEQYF
- | - | TRBJ1-6 | TRBV28 | TGTGCCGGAGCAACCAAGAGCTCCTATAATTCACCCCTCCACTTT | CAGATKSSYNSPLHF
- | TRBD1 | TRBJ2-5 | TRBV2 | TGTGCCAGCACCACAGGGGGGACGGTGTACTTC | CASTTGGTVYF
- | - | TRBJ2-3 | TRBV7-2 | TGTGCCAGCAGCTTAGGCAGGGATACGCAGTATTTT | CASSLGRDTQYF
- | - | TRBJ1-5 | TRBV12-3/TRBV12-4 | TGTGCCAGCAGTTTCGGGAATCAGCCCCAGCATTTT | CASSFGNQPQHF
few | TRBD2 | TRBJ2-1 | TRBV5-1 | TGCGCCAGCAGCTTGGGAGGGCGGGGGAGCTACAATGAGCAGTTCTTC | CASSLGGRGSYNEQFF